The 26 T cell receptor beta chains reported below all come from one sample, sequenced in a study of CD8 T cells in ankylosing spondylitis. TCRdb ran MiXCR on the 5' RACE reads and lists one entry per CDR3 protein. The table includes over 110,000 distinct CDR3 sequences, 7.5% to 9.5% detected once. The sample consisted of synovial fluid, either unsorted or a sorted T cell fraction (not recorded which). These receptor sequences come from a male donor with ankylosing spondylitis.

In this sample, this clonotype turned up once. It may be a read error: a sequence one base away is much more abundant. The chain uses TRBV20-1 and TRBJ2-3; D is unclear. Germline-derived CDR1 and CDR2 are DFQATT and SNEGSKA (reference sequence). The CDR3 is 12 amino acids. For the CDR3, the DNA is TGCAGTGCTAGAAGCTCAGCAGATACGCAGTCTTTT. Its protein product is CSARSSADTQSF.

At least ten counts were recorded for this clonotype. The J gene is TRBJ1-5, the V gene TRBV11-1; maybe TRBD1 (5 bases). Germline V CDR1 and CDR2: SGHAT, FQDESV (reference sequence). The CDR3 extends over 13 amino acids. V was pared by 6 bases and J by 4 bases, with 10 bases between. The CDR3 sequence is CASSYDRNQPQHF. Written as DNA, the CDR3 is TGTGCCAGCAGTTATGACAGAAATCAGCCCCAGCATTTT.

This clonotype was seen ten or more times. DNA for the CDR3: TGTGCCAGCTCGCCTGGACTAGTCCAAGAGACCCAGTACTTC. It translates to CASSPGLVQETQYF. The chain employs TRBV18 and TRBJ2-5; 7 positions match TRBD2. The CDR3 spans 14 residues. The germline CDR1 and CDR2 sequences are KGHSH and LQKENI. J was trimmed by 1 base and V by 6 bases; bases with no gene match: 5.

There are many counts of this clonotype. The V and J genes are TRBV15 and TRBJ1-6; D remains unclear. The CDR3 runs to 13 residues. Germline assignment: CDR1 LNHNV and CDR2 YYDKDF (reference sequence). Trimming removed 6 bases at V and 5 bases at J, with 8 bases between. For the CDR3, the DNA is TGTGCCACCAGGGCGAAAAATAATTCACCCCTCCACTTT. Residues: CATRAKNNSPLHF.

There are many counts of this clonotype. This chain links TRBV6-2 or TRBV6-3 with TRBJ2-2, with D possibly being TRBD2 (5 bases). Trimming cost V 1 base and J 7 bases, with 13 bases left between them. This CDR3 region has 15 residues. CDR1 and CDR2 (germline): MNHEY, SVGEGT. Here the CDR3 reads CASSYYQPSSGELFF. In DNA, the CDR3 is TGTGCCAGCAGTTACTACCAGCCTAGCAGCGGGGAGCTGTTTTTT.

Many counts were recorded for this clonotype. V usage is TRBV29-1 and J usage is TRBJ2-5, with TRBD2 as a possible D gene (6 bases). Germline V gives CDR1 SQVTM, CDR2 ANQGSEA. V lost 7 bases to trimming and J lost 2 bases, with 23 bases between them. This CDR3 is built from 16 residues. CDR3 nucleotides: TGCAGCGGGAAGTATGGGGGACTTCCAGTACAAGAGACCCAGTACTTC. Translation gives CSGKYGGLPVQETQYF.

This clonotype was observed a few times. This sequence joins TRBV7-2 and TRBJ2-1, with a weak D call TRBD1 (6 bases). Trimming removed 5 bases at V and 0 bases at J, with 14 bases between. The CDR3 length is 16 residues. The germline CDR1 and CDR2 sequences are SGHTA and FQGNSA. The CDR3 here is CASSMTGPRSYNEQFF. The DNA of the CDR3 is TGTGCCAGCAGCATGACAGGCCCCCGCTCCTACAATGAGCAGTTCTTC.

There are many counts of this clonotype. This rearrangement joins TRBV6-2 or TRBV6-3 to TRBJ2-2, with D unclear. V lost 6 bases, J lost 0 bases, and 2 bases lay in between. The CDR3 has 12 residues. Germline CDR1 and CDR2: MNHEY and SVGEGT. The DNA for the CDR3 is TGTGCCAGCAGGACGAACACCGGGGAGCTGTTTTTT. The encoded protein is CASRTNTGELFF.

This clonotype was counted only a few times. The rearrangement links TRBV20-1 to TRBJ2-7; D is ambiguous. Germline V gives CDR1 DFQATT, CDR2 SNEGSKA (reference sequence). V lost 0 bases to trimming and J lost 3 bases, with 15 bases between them. This CDR3 is built from 15 residues. CDR3 nucleotide sequence: TGCAGTGCTAGAGATGTCGCGAAGCAAGGCTACGAGCAGTACTTC. Encoded protein: CSARDVAKQGYEQYF.

V gene TRBV5-1 combines with J gene TRBJ2-1; 12 bases are a match to TRBD2. Germline CDR1 is SGHRS and CDR2 is YFSETQ. CDR3 length equals 15 residues. The V and J ends lost 3 bases and 7 bases, in that order; junction bases with no gene match: 5. Here the CDR3 reads CASSSAGTSGNEQFF. CDR3 nucleotides: TGCGCCAGCAGCTCAGCCGGGACTAGCGGGAATGAGCAGTTCTTC.

This clonotype has at least ten counts. The chain links TRBV28 to TRBJ1-4, with a tentative D call TRBD1 (6 bases). Germline CDR1 and CDR2: MDHEN and SYDVKM. Trimming removed 6 bases from V and 8 bases from J, with 16 bases in between. This CDR3 comprises 14 residues. CDR3 nucleotide sequence: TGTGCCAGCAGCCCCGCAGGGGCGAGGGAAAAACTGTTTTTT. It is translated as CASSPAGAREKLFF.

This clonotype was detected ten times or more. This chain links TRBV6-5 with TRBJ1-1; 7 nucleotides agree with TRBD1. Trimming at V came to 10 bases and at J to 8 bases, leaving 7 bases not matched to a gene. The CDR3 is made up of 11 amino acids. Germline lookup yields CDR1 MNHEY and CDR2 SVGAGI. CDR3 loop: CATTTTGEAFF. In nucleotides, the CDR3 is TGTGCCACCACAACGACAGGGGAAGCTTTCTTT.

This clonotype showed up just a few times. The J gene is TRBJ2-7, the V gene TRBV6-2 or TRBV6-3, with TRBD1 matching over 11 bases. J lost 3 bases, V lost 0 bases, and 1 base had no gene match. CDR3 length: 15 amino acids. Looked up from germline, CDR1 is MNHEY and CDR2 is SVGEGT. The DNA for the CDR3 is TGTGCCAGCAGTTACTCCGGGACAGGGGGCTACGAGCAGTACTTC. Its translation: CASSYSGTGGYEQYF.

This clonotype was observed many times. The rearrangement links TRBV2 to TRBJ2-2, with 11 bases identical to TRBD2. V lost 7 bases to trimming and J lost 7 bases; unmatched junction nucleotides: 14. From germline, CDR1 is SNHLY and CDR2 FYNNEI. The CDR3 extends over 17 amino acids. CDR3 DNA: TGTGCCAGCACCCTGGGGGTACTAGCGGGAGCCGTCGGGGAGCTGTTTTTT. As protein: CASTLGVLAGAVGELFF.

CDR3 region: CAWSTPTGYEQYF. In DNA, the CDR3 is TGTGCCTGGAGTACCCCGACAGGGTACGAGCAGTACTTC. V and J are TRBV30 and TRBJ2-7; 7 bases match TRBD1. Germline V gene lookup returns CDR1 GTSNPN and CDR2 SVGIG (reference sequence). The CDR3 covers 13 residues. V lost 2 bases to trimming and J lost 4 bases; unmatched junction nucleotides: 5.

This clonotype was recorded many times. The rearrangement joins TRBV4-1 to TRBJ2-1; D uncertain. Germline CDR1 is MGHRA and CDR2 is YSYEKL. This CDR3 region has 16 residues. Trimming removed 3 bases at V and 1 base at J, with 13 bases between. The CDR3 DNA reads TGCGCCAGCAGCCATATAGGACGGTCATCCTACAATGAGCAGTTCTTC. It specifies CASSHIGRSSYNEQFF.

In its sample, this clonotype was seen a few times. J is TRBJ1-2 and V is TRBV20-1; D is uncertain. The CDR3 length is 13 residues. The germline V gene encodes CDR1 DFQATT and CDR2 SNEGSKA (reference sequence). The V end lost 6 bases, the J end lost 4 bases, and 15 bases lay between the germline ends. In nucleotides, the CDR3 is TGCAGTGCCCGGCCTACTGGGAGCTATGGCTACACCTTC. Residues: CSARPTGSYGYTF.

Many counts were recorded for this clonotype. V is TRBV18 and J is TRBJ2-3, with D unclear. The V end was cut by 1 base, the J end by 0 bases, with 11 bases between. The CDR3 is 16 residues long. The germline V gene encodes CDR1 KGHSH and CDR2 LQKENI. The CDR3 sequence: CASSPLPGTSTDTQYF. The CDR3, as DNA: TGTGCCAGCTCACCACTACCGGGCACTAGCACAGATACGCAGTATTTT.

The sample holds a few counts of this clonotype. The chain employs TRBV11-2 and TRBJ2-2, with D perhaps matching TRBD2 (5 bases). The CDR3 length is 16 residues. CDR1 SGHAT and CDR2 FQNNGV come from the germline V gene. Trimming left V 1 base short and J 4 bases short, with 13 bases between. The CDR3 nucleotides are TGTGCCAGCAGCTTAGGACGGGGTTCGGGCACCGGGGAGCTGTTTTTT. The encoded protein is CASSLGRGSGTGELFF.

By sample fraction, this clonotype is medium-sized (0.01 to 0.1%). This chain joins TRBV5-1 and TRBJ1-4, with D perhaps matching TRBD1 (5 bases). In germline, CDR1 is SGHRS, CDR2 YFSETQ. Trimming took 1 base from V and 8 from J, leaving 9 bases between them. This CDR3 region has 13 residues. CDR3 loop: CASSLRDLEKLFF. CDR3 nucleotide sequence: TGCGCCAGCAGCTTGAGGGACCTCGAAAAACTGTTTTTT.

There are many counts of this clonotype. The CDR3 reads CASSLKPGRWETQYF. The DNA for the CDR3 is TGCGCCAGCAGCCTGAAACCAGGGCGCTGGGAGACCCAGTACTTC. The chain combines TRBV4-3 with TRBJ2-5, with D possibly matching TRBD1 (5 bases). CDR1 and CDR2 (germline): LGHNA, YSLEER. This CDR3 spans 15 amino acids. Trimming removed 4 bases from V and 5 bases from J, with 17 bases in between.

This clonotype turned up a few times. This chain links TRBV11-2 with TRBJ1-1; D perhaps matches TRBD1 (6 bases). This CDR3 spans 16 amino acids. Germline loops: CDR1 SGHAT, CDR2 FQNNGV. V lost 1 base to trimming and J lost 0 bases, with 12 bases between them. The CDR3 is CASSLGGGYMNTEAFF. The CDR3 DNA sequence: TGTGCCAGCAGCTTAGGGGGGGGCTACATGAACACTGAAGCTTTCTTT.

This clonotype rates as medium-sized. This chain links TRBV4-2 with TRBJ2-7; 7 positions match TRBD2. Trimming at V came to 3 bases and at J to 3 bases, leaving 8 bases not matched to a gene. The CDR3 runs 15 residues. Germline CDR1 reads LGHNA; CDR2 reads YNFKEQ. The CDR3 DNA follows: TGTGCCAGCAGCCAGACTGGGGGGGACTACTACGAGCAGTACTTC. Amino acids: CASSQTGGDYYEQYF.

In its sample, this clonotype was seen a few times. The chain is built from TRBV6-2 or TRBV6-3 and TRBJ2-1, with D possibly being TRBD2 (6 bases). V was shortened by 6 bases and J by 6 bases, with 12 bases between the two germline ends. The germline gives CDR1 MNHEY, CDR2 SVGEGT. This CDR3 is 13 amino acids long. CDR3 in DNA: TGTGCCAGCAGCCTCCGGGACTTCAATGAGCAGTTCTTC. Translating it yields CASSLRDFNEQFF.

The table lists this clonotype with many counts. The V and J genes are TRBV20-1 and TRBJ2-5; unclear D gene. This CDR3 comprises 14 residues. The germline gives CDR1 DFQATT, CDR2 SNEGSKA (reference sequence). Trimming cost V 2 bases and J 2 bases, with 12 bases left between them. CDR3 DNA sequence: TGCAGTGCTAGATCTCAGCGTGGTCAAGAGACCCAGTACTTC. Translating it yields CSARSQRGQETQYF.

In its sample, this clonotype was seen many times. This chain connects TRBV29-1 to TRBJ2-1, with 7 bases that match TRBD1. The CDR3 runs 12 residues. Trimming removed 6 bases from V and 6 bases from J; junction bases left unmatched: 5. Germline lookup yields CDR1 SQVTM and CDR2 ANQGSEA. The CDR3 loop reads CSVNRGGNEQFF. CDR3 bases: TGCAGCGTAAACAGGGGTGGCAATGAGCAGTTCTTC.